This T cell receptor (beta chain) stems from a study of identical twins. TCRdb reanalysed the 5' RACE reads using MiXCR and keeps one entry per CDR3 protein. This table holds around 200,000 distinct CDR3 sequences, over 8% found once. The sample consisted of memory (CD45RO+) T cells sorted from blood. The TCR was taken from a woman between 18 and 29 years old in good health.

The CDR3 DNA reads TGTGCCAGCAGCGCCACTAGCGCGTGGACCCAGTACTTC. It is translated as CASSATSAWTQYF. The chain uses TRBV5-5 and TRBJ2-5, with 7 nucleotides matching TRBD2. CDR1 and CDR2 (germline): SGHKS, YYEKEE (reference sequence). V was pared by 4 bases and J by 7 bases, with 7 bases of the junction left unmatched. This CDR3 contains 13 residues.